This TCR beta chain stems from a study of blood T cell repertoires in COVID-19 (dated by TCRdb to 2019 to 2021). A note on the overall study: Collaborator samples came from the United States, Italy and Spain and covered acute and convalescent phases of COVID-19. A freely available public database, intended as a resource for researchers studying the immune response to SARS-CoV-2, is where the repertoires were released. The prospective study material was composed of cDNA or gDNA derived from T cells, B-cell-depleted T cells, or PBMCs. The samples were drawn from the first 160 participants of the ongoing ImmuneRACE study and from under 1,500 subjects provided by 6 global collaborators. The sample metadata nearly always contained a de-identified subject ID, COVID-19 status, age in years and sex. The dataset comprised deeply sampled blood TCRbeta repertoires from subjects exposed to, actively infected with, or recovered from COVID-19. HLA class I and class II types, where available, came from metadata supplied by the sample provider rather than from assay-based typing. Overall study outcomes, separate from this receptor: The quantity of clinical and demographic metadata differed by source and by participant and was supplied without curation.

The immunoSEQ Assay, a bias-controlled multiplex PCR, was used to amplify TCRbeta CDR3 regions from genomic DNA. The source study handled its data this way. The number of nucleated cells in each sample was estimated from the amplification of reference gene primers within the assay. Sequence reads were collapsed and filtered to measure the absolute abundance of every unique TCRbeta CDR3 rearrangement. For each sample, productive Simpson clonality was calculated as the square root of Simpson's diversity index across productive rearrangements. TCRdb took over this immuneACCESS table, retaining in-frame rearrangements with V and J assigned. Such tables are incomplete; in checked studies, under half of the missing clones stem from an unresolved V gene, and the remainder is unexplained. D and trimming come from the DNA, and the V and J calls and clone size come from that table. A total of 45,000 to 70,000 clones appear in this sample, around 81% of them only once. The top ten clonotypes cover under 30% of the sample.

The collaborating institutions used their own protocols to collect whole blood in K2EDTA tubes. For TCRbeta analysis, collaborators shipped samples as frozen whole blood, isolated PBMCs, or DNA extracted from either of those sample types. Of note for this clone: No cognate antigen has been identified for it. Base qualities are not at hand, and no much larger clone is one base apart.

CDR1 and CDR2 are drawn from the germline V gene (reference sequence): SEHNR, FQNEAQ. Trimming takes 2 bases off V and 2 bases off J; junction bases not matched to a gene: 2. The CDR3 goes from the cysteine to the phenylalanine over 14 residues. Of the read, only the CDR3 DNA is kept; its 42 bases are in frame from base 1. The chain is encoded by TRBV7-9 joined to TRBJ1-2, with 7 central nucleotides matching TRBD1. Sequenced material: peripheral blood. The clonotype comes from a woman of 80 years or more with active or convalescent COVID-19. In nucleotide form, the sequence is TGTGCCAGCAGCTTATGGGACAGAAACTATGGCTACACCTTC. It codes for CASSLWDRNYGYTF. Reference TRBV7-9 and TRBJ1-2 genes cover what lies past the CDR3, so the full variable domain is DTGVSQNPRHKITKRGQNVTFRCDPISEHNRLYWYRQTLGQGPEFLTYFQNEAQLEKSRLLSDRFSAERPKGSFSTLEIQRTEQGDSAMYLCASSLWDRNYGYTFGSGTRLTVV.